This T cell receptor (beta chain) came from a study of T cells after yellow fever vaccination. Study-wide context: Preparation of fractions with low cell numbers was performed using SMART-Seq v4 Ultra Low Input. Study-level findings and limits: The study re-detected most primary-vaccination clones after the booster (under 97% CD4, roughly 88% CD8). A small share of clonotypes appeared in both CD4 and CD8 compartments.

Conversion of TCR transcripts into cDNA relied on 5'RACE template switching, which added a universal primer site and UMIs. One entry per CDR3 protein results from TCRdb running MiXCR on the 5' RACE reads. This table holds 300,000 to 350,000 distinct CDR3 sequences, approximately 4.5% found once. This clonotype was counted between two and nine times. Its matching antigen is unknown. Germline CDR1 SGHAT, CDR2 FQNNGV. CDR3 size: 15 residues. Trimming removed 1 base from V and 5 bases from J; junction bases left unmatched: 4. The sample here was PBMCs, taken 15 days after the yellow fever booster vaccination. This receptor was taken from a man between 18 and 35 years old who received the YFV17D yellow fever vaccine. The V and J genes are TRBV11-2 and TRBJ1-4, with 7 bases fitting TRBD1. The CDR3 DNA sequence: TGTGCCAGCAGCTTAGTAGCACAGGGGAATGAAAAACTGTTTTTT. The encoded protein is CASSLVAQGNEKLFF.